Shown below are 5 T cell receptor beta chains from a single sample sequenced in a study of Ad26.COV2.S vaccination and SARS-CoV-2 variants. Here immunoSEQ multiplex PCR was the method, and the copy in TCRdb shows in-frame clones only, minus some. This table holds about 180,000 clones, around 90% found once. The material sequenced was peripheral blood, taken after recovery from COVID-19. The receptors were gathered from a human donor who had recovered from COVID-19.

The J gene is TRBJ2-1, the V gene TRBV18; D is uncertain. The V end lost 5 bases, the J end lost 5 bases, and 10 bases lay between the germline ends. Germline V gene sequence: CDR1 KGHSH, CDR2 LQKENI. CDR3 length: 13 amino acids. CDR3 loop: CASSKDPNNEQFF. The CDR3 DNA reads as TGTGCCAGCTCAAAGGACCCAAACAATGAGCAGTTCTTC.

The J gene is TRBJ2-3, the V gene TRBV19, with 10 bases aligning to TRBD1. Trimming at V came to 6 bases and at J to 6 bases, leaving 12 bases not matched to a gene. Per germline, CDR1 LNHDA and CDR2 SQIVND (reference sequence). CDR3 length: 16 amino acids. The DNA of the CDR3 is TGTGCCAGTAGGCGGGTAGACAGGGGGCTTTTTGATACGCAGTATTTT. It is translated as CASRRVDRGLFDTQYF.

Only a few counts were recorded for this clone. The rearrangement links TRBV7-3 to TRBJ2-1; TRBD1 might be the D (6 bases). The germline V gene encodes CDR1 SGHTA and CDR2 FQGTGA. The ends were cut back, 6 bases at V and 9 bases at J, with 18 bases in the middle. The CDR3 covers 14 residues. The DNA for the CDR3 is TGTGCCAGCAGTAAGGACAGTCAATTGGGTGAGCAGTTCTTC. Translated: CASSKDSQLGEQFF.

This clone appeared a single time. The chain couples TRBV10-1 to TRBJ2-2, with 9 bases aligning to TRBD2. The germline gives CDR1 WNHNN, CDR2 SYGVQD (reference sequence). The CDR3 extends over 15 amino acids. Trimming removed 8 bases from V and 7 bases from J; junction bases left unmatched: 11. The chain's CDR3 is CASRSGGPRDGELFF. The CDR3 DNA sequence: TGCGCCAGCCGGAGCGGGGGGCCGAGGGACGGGGAGCTGTTTTTT.

The chain has TRBV25-1 and TRBJ1-3; D gene ambiguous. This CDR3 has 15 residues. Germline assignment: CDR1 MGHDK and CDR2 SYGVNS. V shed 7 bases and J shed 0 bases, with 13 bases lying between them. The CDR3 nucleotides are TGTGCCAGCACTGAGGACGGACCCTCTGGAAACACCATATATTTT. Translated, it gives CASTEDGPSGNTIYF. Full variable domain (outside the CDR3, taken from reference TRBV25-1 and TRBJ1-3): EADIYQTPRYLVIGTGKKITLECSQTMGHDKMYWYQQDPGMELHLIHYSYGVNSTEKGDLSSESTVSRIRTEHFPLTLESARPSHTSQYLCASTEDGPSGNTIYFGEGSWLTVV.